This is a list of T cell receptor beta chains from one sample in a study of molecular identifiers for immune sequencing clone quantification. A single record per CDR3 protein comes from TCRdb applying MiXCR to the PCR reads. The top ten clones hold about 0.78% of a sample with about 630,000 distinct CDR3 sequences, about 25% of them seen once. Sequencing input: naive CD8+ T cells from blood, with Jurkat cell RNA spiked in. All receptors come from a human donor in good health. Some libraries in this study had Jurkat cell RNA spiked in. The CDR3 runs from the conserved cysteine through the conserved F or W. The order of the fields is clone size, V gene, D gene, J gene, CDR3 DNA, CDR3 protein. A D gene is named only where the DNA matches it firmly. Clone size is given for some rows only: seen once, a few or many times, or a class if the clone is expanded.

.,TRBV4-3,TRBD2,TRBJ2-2,TGCGCCAGCAGTCCAACAGCGGGGGAGAACACCGGGGAGCTGTTTTTT,CASSPTAGENTGELFF
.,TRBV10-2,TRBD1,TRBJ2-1,TGCGCAGCAACCCAGGGGACAGCGATGCATGGGGAGCAGTTCTTC,CAATQGTAMHGEQFF
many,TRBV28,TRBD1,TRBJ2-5,TGTGCCAGCAGTTTGACAGGGGGAGGGACAAGATTGGCCCAGTACTTC,CASSLTGGGTRLAQYF
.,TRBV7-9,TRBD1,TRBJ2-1,TGTGCCAGCAGCTTAGACTGGGGACAGGTACTGTTAGGATTC,CASSLDWGQVLLGF
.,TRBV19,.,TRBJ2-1,TGTGCCAGTAGTATCCAGTGGAGGGTATACAATGAGCAGTTCTTC,CASSIQWRVYNEQFF
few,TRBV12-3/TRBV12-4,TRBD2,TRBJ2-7,TGTGCCAGCAGAAAGGGGACTAGCGGGGGAACCCCGGGCGAGCAGTACTTC,CASRKGTSGGTPGEQYF
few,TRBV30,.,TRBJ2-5,TGTGCCTGGACTGGGACGGGGGGCAGGGAGACCCAGTACTTC,CAWTGTGGRETQYF
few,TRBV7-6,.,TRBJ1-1,TGTGCCAGCAGCTCCAGGGGAGTCACTGAAGCTTTCTTT,CASSSRGVTEAFF
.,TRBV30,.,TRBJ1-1,TGTGCCTGGAGTGTAGGGGGGGAGACTGAAGCTTTCTTT,CAWSVGGETEAFF
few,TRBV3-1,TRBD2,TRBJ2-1,TGTGCCAGCAGCCAAGACTCGGGACTAGCGGGAGTTGGGAATGAGCAGTTCTTC,CASSQDSGLAGVGNEQFF
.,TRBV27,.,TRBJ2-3,TGTGCCAGCAGTTTGTACTATCGAACCACAGATACGCAGTATTTT,CASSLYYRTTDTQYF
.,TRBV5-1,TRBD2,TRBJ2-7,TGCGCCAGCAGCCTCCTTAGCGGGAATATCTACGAGCAGTACTTC,CASSLLSGNIYEQYF
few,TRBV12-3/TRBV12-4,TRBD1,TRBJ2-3,TGTGCCAGCAGTTTAGTACGGACAGGGGCCCTAGATACGCAGTATTTT,CASSLVRTGALDTQYF
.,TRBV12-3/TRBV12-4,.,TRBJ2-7,TGTGCCAGCAGCCACTCAGCGCGGGGATGGTACGAGCAGTACTTC,CASSHSARGWYEQYF
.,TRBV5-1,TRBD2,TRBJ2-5,TGCGCCAGCAGCTTGGACCCTTTAGCCGGGGGGTACCAAGAGACCCAGTACTTC,CASSLDPLAGGYQETQYF
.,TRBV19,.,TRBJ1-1,TGTGCCAGTAGATCGACAGACCTGAACACTGAAGCTTTCTTT,CASRSTDLNTEAFF
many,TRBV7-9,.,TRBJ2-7,TGTGCCAGCAGCTTAAGCAGCATTCCCGAGCAGTACTTC,CASSLSSIPEQYF
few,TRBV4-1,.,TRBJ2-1,TGCGCCAGCAGCCACCAGACGGGGGCCCTTCACAATGAGCAGTTCTTC,CASSHQTGALHNEQFF
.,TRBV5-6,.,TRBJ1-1,TGTGCCAGCAGCTTGCATGGGGGACTTTTTCCTGAAGCTTTCTTT,CASSLHGGLFPEAFF
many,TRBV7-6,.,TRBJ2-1,TGTGCCAGCAGCCCCTGGAGCGGTAATGAGCAGTTCTTC,CASSPWSGNEQFF
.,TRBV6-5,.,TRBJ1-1,TGTGCCAGCAGTTTCCCACAGGGCCGTACTGAAGCTTTCTTT,CASSFPQGRTEAFF
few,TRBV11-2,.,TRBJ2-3,TGTGCCAGCAGCTTGCACGACAGCACAGATACGCAGTATTTT,CASSLHDSTDTQYF
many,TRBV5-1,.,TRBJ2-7,TGCGCCAGCAGCCTAGGACAGCACAGATCCTACGAGCAGTACTTC,CASSLGQHRSYEQYF